This TCR beta chain was found in a study of T cell responses to AZD1222 COVID-19 vaccine. In regard to this clone: The antigen is unknown.

V was shortened by 4 bases and J by 3 bases, with 4 bases between the two germline ends. Looked up from germline, CDR1 is MNHEY and CDR2 is SMNVEV (reference sequence). The CDR3 is made up of 11 amino acids. Data came from immunoSEQ multiplex PCR; TCRdb stores just in-frame clones and leaves some out. The sample includes about 97,000 clones, less than 90% of them seen just once. Study-wide points: All repertoire sampling was performed exclusively after the peak T cell response.

The TCR originated in an adult in good health. Sequencing was performed on peripheral blood, taken on day 0 of AZD1222 vaccination. J is TRBJ2-7 and V is TRBV27; no reliable D call. This CDR3 is CASSSGYEQYF. CDR3 nucleotides: TGTGCCAGCAGTTCGGGCTACGAGCAGTACTTC.